This entry lists 20 T cell receptor beta chains sequenced from one sample in a study of tumor and adjacent non-tumor tissue in lung cancer. A modified ARM-PCR protocol with three rounds of nested PCR amplified TCRbeta. TCRdb re-called the multiplex PCR reads through MiXCR, storing one row per CDR3 protein. The sample has fewer than 90,000 distinct CDR3 sequences; around 76% are singletons. RNA was extracted from bulk tissue without any cell sorting. Distant lung tissue was collected more than 3 cm away from the tumor edge. Sequencing was done on a sample of distant non-tumor lung tissue. These TCRs come from a woman aged 50 to 60 with non-small cell lung cancer.

Turning to this clonotype: A read error may explain this, as a much larger clone is one base away. DNA for the CDR3: TGCGCCAGCAACTGGGGACAGGGAGGCACTGAAGCTTTCTTT. Translation: CASNWGQGGTEAFF. This sequence joins TRBV5-1 and TRBJ1-1; the match to TRBD1 covers 9 bases. Germline trimming cut 6 bases from V and 4 bases from J; bases unmatched to any gene: 7. The CDR3 length is 14 residues. Germline V gene data show CDR1 as SGHRS and CDR2 as YFSETQ.

The sample holds many counts of this clonotype. This chain links TRBV10-3 with TRBJ2-1; the match to TRBD1 covers 9 bases. The CDR3 length is 16 residues. Germline V gene data show CDR1 as ENHRY and CDR2 as SYGVKD. V was pared by 3 bases and J by 5 bases, with 8 bases of the junction left unmatched. DNA of the CDR3: TGTGCCATCAGTGACCGACAGGGGGTAGGGAACAATGAGCAGTTCTTC. Residues: CAISDRQGVGNNEQFF.

Remarks on this clonotype: One end of the junction does not line up with germline, which may come from a read error. This chain uses TRBV6-2 or TRBV6-3 with TRBJ1-1, with D uncertain. This CDR3 is built from 14 residues. Germline CDR1 MNHEY, CDR2 SVGEGT. The CDR3 spells CANSYNSANTEVFF. Written as DNA, the CDR3 is TGTGCAAACAGTTACAATTCAGCGAACACTGAAGTTTTCTTT.

A word on this clonotype: Relative to the germline gene, one junction end is altered; a read error may explain this. The CDR3 spells CASSQEIGVRGYAF. CDR3 bases: TGTGCCAGCAGCCAAGAAATCGGCGTCCGTGGCTACGCCTTC. The chain carries TRBV4-1 and TRBJ1-2; D unclear. Germline V gene sequence: CDR1 MGHRA, CDR2 YSYEKL. CDR3 length: 14 residues.

The gene calls are TRBV11-2 and TRBJ2-1; perhaps TRBD1 as D (5 bases). CDR1 and CDR2 (germline): SGHAT, FQNNGV. V was trimmed by 5 bases and J by 7 bases, leaving 18 bases between them. The CDR3 consists of 15 residues. The CDR3 DNA is TGTGCCAGCAGCGAAGCAGGGTGGAAGGTTAATGAGCAGTTCTTC. Translation gives CASSEAGWKVNEQFF.

The chain has TRBV11-3 and TRBJ2-7, with D possibly being TRBD2 (5 bases). CDR3 length equals 15 residues. CDR1 and CDR2 (germline): SGHNT, YENEEA. V was trimmed by 9 bases and J by 6 bases, leaving 24 bases between them. The CDR3 spells CASRPLGGVGCEQYF. CDR3 nucleotide sequence: TGTGCCAGTAGGCCCCTTGGAGGAGTGGGGTGCGAGCAGTACTTC.

This clonotype appeared a single time. J is TRBJ1-1 and V is TRBV19; no clear D. V gave up 11 bases and J gave up 4 bases, with 14 bases separating them. Germline-derived CDR1 and CDR2 are LNHDA and SQIVND (reference sequence). The CDR3 has 12 amino acids. The CDR3 sequence: CAGCDRSTEAFF. The CDR3 DNA reads as TGTGCCGGTTGCGACCGGTCCACTGAAGCTTTCTTT.

With respect to this clonotype: A junction end diverges from the germline sequence, so it may reflect a read error. The V call is TRBV10-1, the J call TRBJ2-7; D call uncertain. This CDR3 region has 16 residues. In germline, CDR1 is WNHNN, CDR2 SYGVQD (reference sequence). The chain's CDR3 is CPSSESTLPGLYEQYF. CDR3 DNA sequence: TGCCCCAGCAGTGAGTCAACCCTCCCAGGTCTCTATGAGCAGTACTTC.

This clonotype was detected only a few times. V usage is TRBV20-1 and J usage is TRBJ2-7; 10 nucleotides align to TRBD2. V lost 3 bases, J lost 4 bases, and 12 bases stayed unmatched. The CDR3 loop spans 16 amino acids. CDR1 and CDR2 from the germline V gene are DFQATT and SNEGSKA (reference sequence). The CDR3 DNA reads as TGCAGTGCTAGCCCCCAGGATATAGCGGGGGGATACGAGCAGTACTTC. It codes for CSASPQDIAGGYEQYF.

This clonotype was seen only once. With a much larger clone just one base away, this may be a read error. V is TRBV20-1 and J is TRBJ2-1; 7 bases fit TRBD2. Germline loops: CDR1 DFQATT, CDR2 SNEGSKA (reference sequence). The length of the CDR3 is 14 residues. The CDR3 is CSARSSGDYKEQFF. In DNA form, the CDR3 reads TGCAGTGCTAGGTCAAGCGGGGACTACAAAGAGCAGTTCTTC.

V and J are TRBV4-1 and TRBJ2-2; 14 nucleotides align to TRBD2. Germline CDR1 MGHRA, CDR2 YSYEKL. The V and J ends lost 10 bases and 2 bases, in that order; junction bases with no gene match: 9. This CDR3 contains 17 residues. CDR3 nucleotides: TGCGCCAACATCCACGGACTAGCGGGAGGCAACACCGGGGAGCTGTTTTTT. Protein product: CANIHGLAGGNTGELFF.

This clonotype was picked up a small number of times. Its ends do not fully match the called genes, so a read error is possible. The chain uses TRBV4-1 and TRBJ2-1, with D tentatively TRBD1 or TRBD2 (6 bases each). Looked up from germline, CDR1 is MGHRA and CDR2 is YSYEKL. The CDR3 has 15 amino acids. Here the CDR3 reads CASSPDRGRSNEHLF. CDR3 bases: TGCGCCAGCAGCCCCGACCGGGGGCGCTCCAATGAGCATCTCTTC.

A note on this clonotype: The germline gene is not matched at one end of the junction; a read error may be the cause. The V call is TRBV6-1, the J call TRBJ1-2; a possible D gene is TRBD1 (5 bases). The CDR3 sequence is 14 residues long. Germline CDR1 MNHNS, CDR2 SASEGT. CDR3 residues: CASSDLGAGYGYAF. CDR3 bases: TGTGCCAGTAGTGACCTCGGGGCTGGCTATGGCTACGCCTTC.

Details on this clonotype: One junction end does not reproduce the germline sequence, and a read error may be involved. The chain recombines TRBV7-8 with TRBJ1-1; D is possibly TRBD1 (5 bases). Germline V gene sequence: CDR1 SGHVS, CDR2 FQNEAQ. The CDR3 covers 16 residues. CDR3: CASSLDSQGRDTEAFF. DNA for the CDR3: TGTGCCAGCAGTTTGGACTCCCAGGGCAGAGACACTGAAGCCTTCTTT. Full variable domain (remainder filled in from reference TRBV7-8 and TRBJ1-1): GAGVSQSPRYKVAKRGQDVALRCDPISGHVSLFWYQQALGQGPEFLTYFQNEAQLDKSGLPSDRFFAERPEGSVSTLKIQRTQQEDSAVYLCASSLDSQGRDTEAFFGQGTRLTVV.

Note on this clonotype: The junction shows a germline mismatch at one end, possibly a read error. In DNA form, the CDR3 reads TGTGCCAGCAGACTAGGGACAACCTACAATGAGGAGTCCTTC. Translating it yields CASRLGTTYNEESF. The chain couples TRBV6-5 to TRBJ2-1; D possibly corresponds to TRBD1 (6 bases). Germline V lookup: CDR1 MNHEY, CDR2 SVGAGI. This CDR3 is built from 14 residues.

This clonotype was seen just once. A much bigger clone sits one base away, suggesting this may be a read error. The conserved closing phenylalanine or tryptophan is absent in this CDR3, likely reflecting a read error. V usage is TRBV7-9 and J usage is TRBJ1-4; no clear D gene. Trimming cost V 1 base and J 8 bases, with 14 bases left between them. Germline V lookup: CDR1 SEHNR, CDR2 FQNEAQ (reference sequence). The CDR3 is made up of 15 amino acids. The CDR3 here is CASSLGQQDTEKLFL. CDR3 nucleotides: TGTGCCAGCAGCTTAGGTCAGCAAGATACCGAAAAACTGTTTCTT.

Turning to this clonotype: A read error may produce the germline difference seen at one junction end. V is TRBV29-1 and J is TRBJ2-3; D is perhaps TRBD1 (5 bases). The CDR3 is 13 residues long. Germline assignment: CDR1 SQVTM and CDR2 ANQGSEA. The CDR3 sequence: CSVGSHPTGTQYF. In nucleotides, the CDR3 is TGCAGCGTAGGATCCCATCCCACAGGTACGCAGTATTTT.

The J gene is TRBJ2-7, the V gene TRBV28; 10 bases are a match to TRBD2. The J segment lost 0 bases and the V segment lost 4 bases, leaving 12 bases of the junction unmatched. Germline loops: CDR1 MDHEN, CDR2 SYDVKM. CDR3 length: 18 amino acids. The CDR3 loop reads CASSSHGVAGGSSYEQYF. CDR3 DNA sequence: TGTGCCAGCAGTTCCCACGGAGTAGCGGGAGGATCCTCCTACGAGCAGTACTTC. The full variable domain, with the rest looked up from reference TRBV28 and TRBJ2-7, is DVKVTQSSRYLVKRTGEKVFLECVQDMDHENMFWYRQDPGLGLRLIYFSYDVKMKEKGDIPEGYSVSREKKERFSLILESASTNQTSMYLCASSSHGVAGGSSYEQYFGPGTRLTVT.

Points on this clonotype: One end of the junction does not line up with germline, which may come from a read error. The chain couples TRBV6-2 or TRBV6-3 to TRBJ2-5; D is unclear. This CDR3 region has 11 residues. Germline CDR1 reads MNHEY; CDR2 reads SVGEGT. CDR3 sequence reads: CASSYREIQYF. The CDR3 bases are TGTGCCAGCAGTTACCGAGAGATCCAGTACTTC.

About this clonotype: Relative to the germline gene, one junction end is altered; a read error may explain this. The rearrangement links TRBV6-6 to TRBJ1-1; 8 bases are shared with TRBD1. The length of the CDR3 is 16 residues. Germline V gives CDR1 MNHNY, CDR2 SVGAGI (reference sequence). The CDR3 is CGSSSSRTGGYTEAFF. The CDR3 DNA follows: TGTGGCAGCAGCTCCTCTCGAACAGGGGGATACACCGAAGCTTTCTTT.